This TCR beta chain is from a study of T cells in Graves' hyperthyroidism and ophthalmopathy. Exclusion of a patient resulted from uncontrolled infection, other autoimmune disease, pregnancy or lactation. Each diagnosis drew on symptoms, thyroxine, TRAb, thyroid ultrasound and orbital computed tomography findings. In the case of this clonotype: As the CDR3 is not closed by the conserved phenylalanine or tryptophan, this likely results from a read error. The DNA is omitted, as the CDR3 cannot be located on it reliably, and the CDR3 follows TCRdb's listing.

Germline V CDR1 and CDR2: MGHDK, SYGVNS. The CDR3 spans 14 amino acids, including both terminal residues. RNA transcripts yielded amplified TCR beta CDR3 regions. HTBI primers were used for first-round RT-PCR of the TCR CDR3. TCRdb re-derived calls from the multiplex PCR reads in MiXCR, one entry per CDR3 protein. The profile covers 550,000 to 600,000 distinct CDR3 sequences, with around 46% appearing a single time and around 20% taken by the ten largest. The V and J genes are TRBV25-1 and TRBJ2-1; TRBD1, the D gene given by the table, was not confirmed from the DNA. The clonotype originates from an adult woman with Graves' disease, either hyperthyroidism or ophthalmopathy (not recorded which). Sequenced input: peripheral blood or thyroid tissue (not recorded which). The CDR3: CASRGTGNEERQVI.